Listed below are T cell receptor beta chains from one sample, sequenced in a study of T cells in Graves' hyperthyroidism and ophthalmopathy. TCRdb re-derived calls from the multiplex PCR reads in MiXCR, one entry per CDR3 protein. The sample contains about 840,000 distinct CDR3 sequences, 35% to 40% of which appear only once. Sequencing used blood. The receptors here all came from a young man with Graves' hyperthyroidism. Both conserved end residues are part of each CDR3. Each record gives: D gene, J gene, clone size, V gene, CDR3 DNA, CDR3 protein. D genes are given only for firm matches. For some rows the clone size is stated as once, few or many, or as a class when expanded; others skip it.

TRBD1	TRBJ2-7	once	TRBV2	TGTGCCAGCAGCTTCCCCGGGGACAGGACCTCCTACGAGCAGTACTTC	CASSFPGDRTSYEQYF
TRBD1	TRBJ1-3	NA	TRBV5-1	TGCGCCAGCAGCTTGGAGGGACAGGAGAGCACCTCTGGAAACACCATATATTTT	CASSLEGQESTSGNTIYF
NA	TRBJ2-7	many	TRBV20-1	TGCAGTGCCCGGACAGCCTTTTACGAGCAGTACTTC	CSARTAFYEQYF
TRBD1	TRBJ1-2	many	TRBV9	TGTGCCAGCAGCGCCTTGACAGGGTATGGCTACACCTTC	CASSALTGYGYTF
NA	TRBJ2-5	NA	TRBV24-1	TGTGCCACCAGTGATGCCGGGACAAACCAAGAGACCCAGTACTTC	CATSDAGTNQETQYF
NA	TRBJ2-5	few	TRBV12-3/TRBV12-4	TGTGCCAGCAGTTTGGCGGGATGGCAAGAGACCCAGTACTTC	CASSLAGWQETQYF
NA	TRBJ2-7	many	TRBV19	TGTGCCAGCAGTGGGGGCTACGAGCAGTACTTC	CASSGGYEQYF
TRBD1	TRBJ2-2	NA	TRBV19	TGTGCCAGTAGTAATGCGCGCCCAGGGGGCACCGGGGAGCTGTTTTTT	CASSNARPGGTGELFF
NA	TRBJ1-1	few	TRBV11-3	TGTGCCAGCAGCCTAAAAGGCTCCCCGAGCACTGAAGCTTTCTTT	CASSLKGSPSTEAFF
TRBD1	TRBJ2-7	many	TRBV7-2	TGTGCCAGCAGCTTTACAGGGGGCGGCGAGCAGTACTTC	CASSFTGGGEQYF
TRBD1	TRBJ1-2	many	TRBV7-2	TGTGCCAGCAGCTTGGACAGGGATGGACCTGGCTACACCTTC	CASSLDRDGPGYTF
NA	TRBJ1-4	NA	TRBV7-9	TGTGCCAGCAGCATAACGGTCAGGGGTTCTGAAAAACTGTTTTTT	CASSITVRGSEKLFF
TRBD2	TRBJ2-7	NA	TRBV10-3	TGTGCCTGGAGTTTCACCCCGGGACTAGCGGGAGCAGAGGACGAGCAGTACTTC	CAWSFTPGLAGAEDEQYF
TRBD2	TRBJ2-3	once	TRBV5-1	TGCGCCACCACGACCGGGACTAGCGGGGTCCCTGACACAGATACGCAGTATTTT	CATTTGTSGVPDTDTQYF
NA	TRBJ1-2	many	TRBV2	TGTGCCAGCAGTGAACGGGACGCTCGCACCTTC	CASSERDARTF
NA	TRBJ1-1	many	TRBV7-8	TGTGCCAGCAGCTTAGTGAACGGACAAGTGGAAGCTTTCTTT	CASSLVNGQVEAFF
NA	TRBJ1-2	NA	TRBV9	TGTGCCAGCAGCGCGGACAGCCCTATGGTTGAAGGCTACACCTTC	CASSADSPMVEGYTF
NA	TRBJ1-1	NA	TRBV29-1	TGCAGCGTTGTTATGCAGGACACTGAAGCTTTCTTT	CSVVMQDTEAFF
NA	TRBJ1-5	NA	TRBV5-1	TGTGCCAGCAGCCAAGATCAGGCAGATCAGCCCCAGCATTTT	CASSQDQADQPQHF
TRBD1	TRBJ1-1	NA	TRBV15	TGTGCCACCAGCAGAGCAGGGGGGTTTGAGAAAGCTTTCTTT	CATSRAGGFEKAFF
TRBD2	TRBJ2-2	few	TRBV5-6	TGTGCCAGCACCCTGGGGGGGACCGGGGAGCTGTTTTTT	CASTLGGTGELFF
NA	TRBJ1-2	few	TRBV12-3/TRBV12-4	TGTGCCAGCAGTACCTCTCAGGGGTCAGGCTATGGCTACACCTTC	CASSTSQGSGYGYTF
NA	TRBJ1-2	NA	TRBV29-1	TGCAGCGTTGAAGAGACCGGCAGGGGAAGCTATGGCTACACCTTC	CSVEETGRGSYGYTF
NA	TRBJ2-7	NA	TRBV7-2	TGTGCCAGCAGTCTCCCGGGACATACCTACGAGCAGTACTTC	CASSLPGHTYEQYF
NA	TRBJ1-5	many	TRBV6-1	TGTGCCAGCAAAAGGCCGGGGCAGAGCAATCAGCCCCAGCATTTT	CASKRPGQSNQPQHF
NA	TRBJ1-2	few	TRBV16	TGTGCCAGCAGCCAGTCTCGCCAGTCGTTTACCTTC	CASSQSRQSFTF
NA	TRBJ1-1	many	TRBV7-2	TGTGCCAGCAGCTTAGGTTACAACACTGAAGCTTTCTTT	CASSLGYNTEAFF
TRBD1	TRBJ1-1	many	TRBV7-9	TGTGCCAGCAGCCCACGGACAGGGGAGGAAGCTTTCTTT	CASSPRTGEEAFF
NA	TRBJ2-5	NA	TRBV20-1	TGCAGTGCTAGAAAAACTCTCGGGAAGACCCAGTACTTC	CSARKTLGKTQYF
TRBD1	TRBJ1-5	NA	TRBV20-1	TGCAGTGCTAGAGGACAGGGGGCGGGCAATCAGCCCCAGCATTTT	CSARGQGAGNQPQHF
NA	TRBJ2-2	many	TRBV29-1	TGCAGCGTCCGAAGACCCGACACCGGGGAGCTGTTTTTT	CSVRRPDTGELFF
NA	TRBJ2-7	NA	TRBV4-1	TGCGCCAGCAGCCAAGATACGAGGCAGGGACTGGGCGAGCAGTACTTC	CASSQDTRQGLGEQYF
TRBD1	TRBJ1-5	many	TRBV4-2	TGTGCCAGCAGCCAAGTCGGAGGGGGCGAACAGCCCCAGCATTTT	CASSQVGGGEQPQHF
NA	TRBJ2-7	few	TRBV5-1	TGCGCCAGCAGCTCTCATGGATCACCCGAGCAGTACTTC	CASSSHGSPEQYF
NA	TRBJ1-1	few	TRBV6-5	TGTGCCAGCACGGGTTCCGCTGAAGCTTTCTTT	CASTGSAEAFF
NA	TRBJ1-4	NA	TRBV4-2	TGTGCCAGCAGCCAATATGCTGTCCCGGGACGGATTGGTGAAAAACTGTTTTTT	CASSQYAVPGRIGEKLFF
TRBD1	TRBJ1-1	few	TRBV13	TGTGCCAGCAGCTCCGGGACAGGACAAGCTTTCTTT	CASSSGTGQAFF
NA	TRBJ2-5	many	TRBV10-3	TGTGCCATCAGTGAGAGTAGCATTGAGACCCAGTACTTC	CAISESSIETQYF
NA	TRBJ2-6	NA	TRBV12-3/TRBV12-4	TGTGCCAGCCAACTCTCTGGGGCCAACGTCCTGACTTTC	CASQLSGANVLTF
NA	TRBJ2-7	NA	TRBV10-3	TGTGCCATCAGCCAGGAGCCAGGCGAGCAGTACTTC	CAISQEPGEQYF
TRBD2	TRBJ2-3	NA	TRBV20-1	TGCATCACCCGTTGGGCTAGCGGGTCTAGCACAGATACGCAGTATTTT	CITRWASGSSTDTQYF
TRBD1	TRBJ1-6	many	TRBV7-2	TGTGCCAGCAGCTCCGCGGGACAGACTTATTCACCCCTCCACTTT	CASSSAGQTYSPLHF
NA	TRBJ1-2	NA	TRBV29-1	TGCAGCGTGGACAGAGGTCATGGCTACACCTTC	CSVDRGHGYTF
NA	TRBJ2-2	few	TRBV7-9	TGTGCCAGCAGCTTAGGGTACAGGACGGACACCGGGGAGCTGTTTTTT	CASSLGYRTDTGELFF
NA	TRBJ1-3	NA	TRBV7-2	TGTGCCAGCACCTGGGACATCGCTGGAAACACCATATATTTT	CASTWDIAGNTIYF
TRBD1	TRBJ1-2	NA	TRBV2	TGTGCCTCGACAGGGGATAGTAACTATGGCTACACCTTC	CASTGDSNYGYTF
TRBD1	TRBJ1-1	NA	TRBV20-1	TGCAGTGCTAGAGATCCAGACAGGGGGACCCATGAAGCTTTCTTT	CSARDPDRGTHEAFF
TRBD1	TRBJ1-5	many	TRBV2	TGTGCCAGCAGTGTTGGACAGGGGTACAATCAGCCCCAGCATTTT	CASSVGQGYNQPQHF
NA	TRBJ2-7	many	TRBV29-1	TGCAGCGCCCTCCTCGTGTCGGGGACGTACGAGCAGTACTTC	CSALLVSGTYEQYF
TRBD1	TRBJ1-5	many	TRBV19	TGTGCCAGTATCGGGAACAGGGGGCCGGATCAGCCCCAGCATTTT	CASIGNRGPDQPQHF
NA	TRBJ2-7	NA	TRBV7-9	TGTGCCAGCAGCTTTGGGCAGAACTACGAGCAGTACTTC	CASSFGQNYEQYF
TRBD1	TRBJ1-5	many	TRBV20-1	TGCAGTGCTAGGCAGGGGGCGAATCAGCCCCAGCATTTT	CSARQGANQPQHF
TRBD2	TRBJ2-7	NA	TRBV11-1	TGTGCCAGCAGCGGGACTACCGGGACGGTCTACGAGCAGTACTTC	CASSGTTGTVYEQYF
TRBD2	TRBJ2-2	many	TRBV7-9	TGTGCCAGCAGCCCCCATTCCGGACTAGCGGGGGCCGTCGGGGAGCTGTTTTTT	CASSPHSGLAGAVGELFF
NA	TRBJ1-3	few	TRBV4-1	TGCGCCAGCAGCCAAGGTCGTGGGGGAAACACCATATATTTT	CASSQGRGGNTIYF
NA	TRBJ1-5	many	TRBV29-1	TGCAGCCTTTCTGGGGGAGGCCTACATAGCAATCAGCCCCAGCATTTT	CSLSGGGLHSNQPQHF
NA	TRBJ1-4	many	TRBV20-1	TGCAGTGTAGACGCCAAGGGGGAAAAACTGTTTTTT	CSVDAKGEKLFF
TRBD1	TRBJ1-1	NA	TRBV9	TGTGCCAGCAGCGTCGGACAGGGTGGGGGCACTGAAGCTTTCTTT	CASSVGQGGGTEAFF
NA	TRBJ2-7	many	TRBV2	TGTGCCAGCAGTGTCACCGAGTCCCTAAGGAACGAGCAGTACTTC	CASSVTESLRNEQYF